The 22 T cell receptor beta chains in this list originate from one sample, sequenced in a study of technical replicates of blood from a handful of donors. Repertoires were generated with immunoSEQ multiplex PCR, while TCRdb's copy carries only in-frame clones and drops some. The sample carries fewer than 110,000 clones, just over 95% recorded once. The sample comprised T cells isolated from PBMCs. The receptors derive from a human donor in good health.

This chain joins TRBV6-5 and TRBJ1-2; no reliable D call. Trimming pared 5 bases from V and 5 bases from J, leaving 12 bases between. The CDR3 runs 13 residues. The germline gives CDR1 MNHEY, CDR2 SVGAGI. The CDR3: CASSEAREYGYTF. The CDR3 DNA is TGTGCCAGCAGTGAAGCTAGAGAGTATGGCTACACCTTC.

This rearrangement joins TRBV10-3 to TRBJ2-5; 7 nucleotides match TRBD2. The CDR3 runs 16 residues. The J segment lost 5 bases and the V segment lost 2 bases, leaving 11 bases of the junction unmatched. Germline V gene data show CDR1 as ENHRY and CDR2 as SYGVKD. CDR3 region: CAISERAGEGRETQYF. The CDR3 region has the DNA TGTGCCATCAGTGAGCGGGCTGGGGAGGGTCGGGAGACCCAGTACTTC.

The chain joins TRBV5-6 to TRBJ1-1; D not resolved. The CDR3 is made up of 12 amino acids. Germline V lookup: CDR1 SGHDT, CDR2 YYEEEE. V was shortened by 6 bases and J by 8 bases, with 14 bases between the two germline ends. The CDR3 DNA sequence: TGTGCCAGCATCCCTAGGAGTGGGGAAGCTTTCTTT. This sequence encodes CASIPRSGEAFF.

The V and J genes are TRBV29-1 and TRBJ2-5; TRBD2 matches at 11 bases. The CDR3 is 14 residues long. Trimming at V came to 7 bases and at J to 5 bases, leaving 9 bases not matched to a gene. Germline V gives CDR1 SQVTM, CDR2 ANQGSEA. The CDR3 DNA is TGCAGCGGTACTAGCGGGAGATATGTGGAGACCCAGTACTTC. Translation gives CSGTSGRYVETQYF. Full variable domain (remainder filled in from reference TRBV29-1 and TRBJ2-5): SAVISQKPSRDICQRGTSLTIQCQVDSQVTMMFWYRQQPGQSLTLIATANQGSEATYESGFVIDKFPISRPNLTFSTLTVSNMSPEDSSIYLCSGTSGRYVETQYFGPGTRLLVL.

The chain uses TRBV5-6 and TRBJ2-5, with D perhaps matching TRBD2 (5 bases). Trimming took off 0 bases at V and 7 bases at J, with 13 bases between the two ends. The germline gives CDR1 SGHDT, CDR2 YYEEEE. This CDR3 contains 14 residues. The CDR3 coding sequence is TGTGCCAGCAGCTTGGGTCCCCTAGAGGGGACCCAGTACTTC. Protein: CASSLGPLEGTQYF.

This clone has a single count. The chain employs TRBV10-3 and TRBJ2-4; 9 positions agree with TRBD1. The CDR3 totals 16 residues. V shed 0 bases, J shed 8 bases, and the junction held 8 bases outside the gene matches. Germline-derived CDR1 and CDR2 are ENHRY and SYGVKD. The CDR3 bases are TGTGCCATCAGTGAGTCTACAGGGGGCGCAAGGGACATTCAGTACTTC. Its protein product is CAISESTGGARDIQYF.

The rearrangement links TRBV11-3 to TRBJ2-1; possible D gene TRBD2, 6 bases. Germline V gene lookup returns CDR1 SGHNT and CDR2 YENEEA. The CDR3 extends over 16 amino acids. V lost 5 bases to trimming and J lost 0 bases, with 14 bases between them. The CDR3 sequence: CASSEGLRSSYNEQFF. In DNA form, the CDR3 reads TGTGCCAGCAGCGAGGGACTTCGGAGCTCCTACAATGAGCAGTTCTTC.

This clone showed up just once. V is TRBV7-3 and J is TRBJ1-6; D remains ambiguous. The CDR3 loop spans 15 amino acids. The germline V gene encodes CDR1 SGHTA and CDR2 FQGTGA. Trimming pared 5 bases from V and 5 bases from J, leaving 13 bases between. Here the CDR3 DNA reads TGTGCCAGCAGCCTGTCCCCAGGTCATAATTCACCCCTCCACTTT. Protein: CASSLSPGHNSPLHF. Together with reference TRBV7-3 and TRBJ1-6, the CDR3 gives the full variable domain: GAGVSQTPSNKVTEKGKYVELRCDPISGHTALYWYRQSLGQGPEFLIYFQGTGAADDSGLPNDRFFAVRPEGSVSTLKIQRTERGDSAVYLCASSLSPGHNSPLHFGNGTRLTVT.

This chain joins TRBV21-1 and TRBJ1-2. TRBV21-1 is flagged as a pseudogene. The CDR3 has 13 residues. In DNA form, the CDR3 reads TGTGCCAGCTTACGGAAGCGGGGCTATGGCTACACCTTC. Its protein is CASLRKRGYGYTF.

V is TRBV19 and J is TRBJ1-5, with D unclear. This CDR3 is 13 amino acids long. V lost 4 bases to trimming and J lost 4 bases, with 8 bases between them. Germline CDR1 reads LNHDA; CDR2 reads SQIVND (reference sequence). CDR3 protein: CASSSQKNQPQHF. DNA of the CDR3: TGTGCCAGTAGTAGCCAGAAAAATCAGCCCCAGCATTTT.

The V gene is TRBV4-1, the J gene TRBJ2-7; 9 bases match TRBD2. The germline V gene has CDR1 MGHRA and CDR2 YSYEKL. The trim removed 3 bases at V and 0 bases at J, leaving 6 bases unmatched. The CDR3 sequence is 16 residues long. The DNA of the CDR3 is TGCGCCAGCAGCCACTTAGCGGGGGCGAGCTCCTACGAGCAGTACTTC. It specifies CASSHLAGASSYEQYF.

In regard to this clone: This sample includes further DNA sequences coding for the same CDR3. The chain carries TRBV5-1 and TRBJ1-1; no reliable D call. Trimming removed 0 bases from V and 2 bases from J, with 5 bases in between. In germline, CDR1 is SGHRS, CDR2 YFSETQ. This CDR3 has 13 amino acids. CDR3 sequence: CASSLEQNTEAFF. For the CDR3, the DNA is TGCGCCAGCAGCTTGGAACAAAACACTGAAGCTTTCTTT.

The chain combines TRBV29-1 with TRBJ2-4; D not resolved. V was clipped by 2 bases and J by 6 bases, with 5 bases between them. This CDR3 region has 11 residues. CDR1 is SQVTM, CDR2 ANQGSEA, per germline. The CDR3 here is CSVESPNIQYF. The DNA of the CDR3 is TGCAGCGTTGAAAGCCCAAACATTCAGTACTTC.

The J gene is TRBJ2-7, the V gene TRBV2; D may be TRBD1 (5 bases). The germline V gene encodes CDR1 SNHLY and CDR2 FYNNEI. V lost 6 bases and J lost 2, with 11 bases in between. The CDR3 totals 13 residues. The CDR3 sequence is CASRFQGAYEQYF. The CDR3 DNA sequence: TGTGCCAGCAGGTTCCAGGGTGCCTACGAGCAGTACTTC.

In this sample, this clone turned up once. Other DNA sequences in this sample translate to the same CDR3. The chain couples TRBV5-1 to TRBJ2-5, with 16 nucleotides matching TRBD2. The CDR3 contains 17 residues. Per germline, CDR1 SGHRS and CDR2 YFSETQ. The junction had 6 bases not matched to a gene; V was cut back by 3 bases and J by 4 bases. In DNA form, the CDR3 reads TGCGCCAGCAGCTCGGGACTAGCGGGAGGGCCTGGAGAGACCCAGTACTTC. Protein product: CASSSGLAGGPGETQYF.

The CDR3 DNA follows: TGTGCCAGCAGAACAGGGGGCTACGAGCAGTACTTC. This encodes CASRTGGYEQYF. This chain joins TRBV28 and TRBJ2-7; 8 bases map to TRBD1. The germline V gene encodes CDR1 MDHEN and CDR2 SYDVKM. V shed 6 bases and J 3 bases; nucleotides not matched to a gene: 1. The CDR3 is 12 amino acids.

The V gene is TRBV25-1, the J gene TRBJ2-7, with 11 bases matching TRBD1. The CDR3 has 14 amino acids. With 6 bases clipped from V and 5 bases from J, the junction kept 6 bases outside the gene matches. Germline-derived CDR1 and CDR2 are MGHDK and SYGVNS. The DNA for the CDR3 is TGTGCCAGCAGACGGACAGGGGGCAGAAACGAGCAGTACTTC. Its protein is CASRRTGGRNEQYF.

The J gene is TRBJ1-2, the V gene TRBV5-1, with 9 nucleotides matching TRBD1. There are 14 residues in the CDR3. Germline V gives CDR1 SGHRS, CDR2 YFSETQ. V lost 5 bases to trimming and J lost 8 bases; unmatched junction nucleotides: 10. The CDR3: CASRSPRTGEGYTF. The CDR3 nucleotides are TGCGCCAGCAGATCCCCCCGGACAGGGGAGGGCTACACCTTC.

CDR3 amino acids: CASSPGLASREQYF. CDR3 coding DNA: TGTGCCAGCAGTCCGGGACTAGCGTCCCGGGAGCAGTACTTC. The chain links TRBV2 to TRBJ2-7; 10 bases align to TRBD2. The CDR3 loop spans 14 amino acids. Unmatched junction bases numbered 8, after V lost 5 bases and J lost 7 bases. Germline V gene data show CDR1 as SNHLY and CDR2 as FYNNEI.

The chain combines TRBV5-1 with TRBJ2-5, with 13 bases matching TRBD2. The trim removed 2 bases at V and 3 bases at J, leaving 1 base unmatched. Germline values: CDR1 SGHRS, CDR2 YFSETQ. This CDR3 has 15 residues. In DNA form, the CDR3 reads TGCGCCAGCAGCTTCGGACTAGCGGGGGAAGAGACCCAGTACTTC. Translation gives CASSFGLAGEETQYF.

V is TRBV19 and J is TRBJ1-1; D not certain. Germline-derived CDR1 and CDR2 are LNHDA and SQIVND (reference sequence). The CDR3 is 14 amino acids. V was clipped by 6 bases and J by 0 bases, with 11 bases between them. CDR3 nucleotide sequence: TGTGCCAGTAGCCCTGGGCTTCTGAACACTGAAGCTTTCTTT. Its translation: CASSPGLLNTEAFF.

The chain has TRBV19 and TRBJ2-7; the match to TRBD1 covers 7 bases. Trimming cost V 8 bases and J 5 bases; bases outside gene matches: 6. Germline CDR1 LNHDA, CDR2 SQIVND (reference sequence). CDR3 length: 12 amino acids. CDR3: CASWDRIDEQYF. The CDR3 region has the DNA TGTGCCAGTTGGGACAGAATCGACGAGCAGTACTTC.